This T cell receptor beta chain originates from a study of regulatory T cells in long-lasting Graves disease. General study results and limits: It was in persistent disease that TRBV28, TRBJ1-2 and TRBJ2-5 were favored.

Time point defined: newly diagnosed GD, antithyroid drugs for less than 3 months. Extracted RNA from PBMCs served as the source of the TCR library. This clonotype was counted at least ten times. Its antigen is as yet unknown. After removal of 7 bases from V and 1 base from J, the junction contained 8 bases not matched to a gene. Per germline, CDR1 SNHLY and CDR2 FYNNEI. This CDR3 comprises 15 residues. Sequencing libraries for TCR beta were prepared with iRepertoire HTBI primers and Arm-PCR of CDR3 regions. Under the authors' procedure: Among the samples, roughly 61 TRBV and 13 to 15 TRBJ segments were identified. TCRdb reprocessed the multiplex PCR reads with MiXCR, giving one entry per CDR3 protein. TCRdb, not the original authors, processed these V and J calls. The sample lists approximately 350,000 distinct CDR3 sequences, roughly 16% occurring once. The data also belong to a second study, concerning T cells in Graves' hyperthyroidism and ophthalmopathy. As that report states: The HTBI primer set was used in a first-round RT-PCR of the TCR CDR3.

The sample consisted of peripheral blood mononuclear cells (PBMCs), taken at new diagnosis, from a patient treated with antithyroid drugs. The genes are TRBV2 and TRBJ2-5, with 8 bases fitting TRBD2. The TCR comes from a woman aged 18-29 years with Graves disease. The CDR3 DNA is TGTGCCAGCACCCAACCGAGCGGGGGCCAAGAGACCCAGTACTTC. It specifies CASTQPSGGQETQYF.